These 2 T cell receptor beta chains were all obtained from the same sample, sequenced in a study of cytomegalovirus exposure and HLA in healthy donors. PCR primers comprised 60 Vbeta and 13 Jbeta primers. Assay: immunoSEQ multiplex PCR; the TCRdb copy retains only in-frame clones and omits some. Of fewer than 200,000 clones in the sample, approximately 84% were seen once. The source material was PBMCs. The receptor source for this set is a man younger than 30 in good health and CMV-seropositive.

The genes are TRBV5-1 and TRBJ1-1, with D unresolved. This CDR3 comprises 12 residues. V shed 0 bases and J shed 7 bases, with 7 bases lying between them. The V gene's germline CDR1 is SGHRS and CDR2 YFSETQ. The CDR3 DNA sequence: TGCGCCAGCAGCTTGGCGGGAGGTGAAGCTTTCTTT. Its protein is CASSLAGGEAFF.

This clone was seen a single time. V and J are TRBV5-6 and TRBJ2-7, with 9 bases lining up with TRBD2. Looked up from germline, CDR1 is SGHDT and CDR2 is YYEEEE. Trimming removed 5 bases from V and 8 bases from J; junction bases left unmatched: 5. The CDR3 has 12 amino acids. The CDR3 nucleotides read TGTGCCAGCAGGGATAGCGGGGGACAGCAGTACTTC. This translates into CASRDSGGQQYF.